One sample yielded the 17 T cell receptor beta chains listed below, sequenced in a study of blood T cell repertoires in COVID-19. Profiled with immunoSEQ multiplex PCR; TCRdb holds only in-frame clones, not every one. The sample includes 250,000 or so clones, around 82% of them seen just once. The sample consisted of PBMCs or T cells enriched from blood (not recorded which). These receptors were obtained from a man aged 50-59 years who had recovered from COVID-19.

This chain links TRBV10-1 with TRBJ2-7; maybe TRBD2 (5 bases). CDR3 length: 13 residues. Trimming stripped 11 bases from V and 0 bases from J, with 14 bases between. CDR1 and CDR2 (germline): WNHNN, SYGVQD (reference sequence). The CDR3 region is CAPKRGPSYEQYF. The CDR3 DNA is TGCGCCCCAAAGAGAGGGCCCTCCTACGAGCAGTACTTC.

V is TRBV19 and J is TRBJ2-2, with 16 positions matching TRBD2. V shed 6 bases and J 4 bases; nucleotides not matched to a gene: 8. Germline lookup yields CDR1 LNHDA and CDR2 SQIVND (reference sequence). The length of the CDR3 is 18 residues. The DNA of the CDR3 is TGTGCCAGTAGCGCCACCGGGACTAGCGGGGGGGGCACCGGGGAGCTGTTTTTT. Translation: CASSATGTSGGGTGELFF.

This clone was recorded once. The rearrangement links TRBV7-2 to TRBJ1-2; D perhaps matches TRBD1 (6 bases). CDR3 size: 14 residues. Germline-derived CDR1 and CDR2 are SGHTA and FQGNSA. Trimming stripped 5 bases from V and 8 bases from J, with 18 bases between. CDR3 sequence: CASSADTGGRGYTF. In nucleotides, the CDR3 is TGTGCCAGCAGCGCGGATACGGGGGGCCGAGGCTACACCTTC.

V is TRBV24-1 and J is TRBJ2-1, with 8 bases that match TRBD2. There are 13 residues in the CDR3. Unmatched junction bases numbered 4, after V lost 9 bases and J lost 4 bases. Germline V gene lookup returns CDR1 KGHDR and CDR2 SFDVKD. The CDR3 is CATAGGTYNEQFF. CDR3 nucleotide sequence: TGTGCCACCGCGGGAGGTACGTACAATGAGCAGTTCTTC.

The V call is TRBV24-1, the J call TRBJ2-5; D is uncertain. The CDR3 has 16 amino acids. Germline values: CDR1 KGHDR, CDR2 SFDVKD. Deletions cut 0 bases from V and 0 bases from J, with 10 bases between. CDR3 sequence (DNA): TGTGCCACCAGTGATTTGCCTTCGCAGGACCAAGAGACCCAGTACTTC. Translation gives CATSDLPSQDQETQYF.

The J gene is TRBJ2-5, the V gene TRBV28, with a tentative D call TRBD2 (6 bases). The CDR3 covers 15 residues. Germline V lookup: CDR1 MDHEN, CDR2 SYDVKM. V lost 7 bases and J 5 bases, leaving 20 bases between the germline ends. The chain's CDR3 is CASTTPLPSEETQYF. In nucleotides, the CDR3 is TGTGCCAGCACCACCCCCCTTCCTAGCGAGGAGACCCAGTACTTC.

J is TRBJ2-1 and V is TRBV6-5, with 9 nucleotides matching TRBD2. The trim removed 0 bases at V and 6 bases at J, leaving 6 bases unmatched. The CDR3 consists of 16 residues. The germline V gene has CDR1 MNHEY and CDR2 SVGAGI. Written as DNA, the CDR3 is TGTGCCAGCAGTTACTCGGCTAGCGGGAAGTTCAATGAGCAGTTCTTC. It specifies CASSYSASGKFNEQFF.

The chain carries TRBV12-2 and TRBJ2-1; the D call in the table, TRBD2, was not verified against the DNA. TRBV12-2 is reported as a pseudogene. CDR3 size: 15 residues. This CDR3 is CASRLIAGLYNEQFF. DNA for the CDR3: TGTGCAAGTCGCTTAATAGCGGGGCTCTACAATGAGCAGTTCTTC.

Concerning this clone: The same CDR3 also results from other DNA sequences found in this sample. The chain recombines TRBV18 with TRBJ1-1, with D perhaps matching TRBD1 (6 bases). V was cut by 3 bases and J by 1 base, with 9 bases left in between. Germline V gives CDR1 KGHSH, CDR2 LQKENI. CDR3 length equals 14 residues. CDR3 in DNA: TGTGCCAGCTCACCGGACAGAGCGAACACTGAAGCTTTCTTT. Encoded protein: CASSPDRANTEAFF.

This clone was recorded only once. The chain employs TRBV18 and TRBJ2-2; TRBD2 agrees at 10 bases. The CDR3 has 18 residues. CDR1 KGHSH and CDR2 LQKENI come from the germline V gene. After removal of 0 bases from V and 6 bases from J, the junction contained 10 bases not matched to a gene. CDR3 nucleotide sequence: TGTGCCAGCTCACCACCCCGGCTAGCGGGAGAGAAGGCCGGGGAGCTGTTTTTT. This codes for CASSPPRLAGEKAGELFF. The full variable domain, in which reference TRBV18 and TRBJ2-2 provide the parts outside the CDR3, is NAGVMQNPRHLVRRRGQEARLRCSPMKGHSHVYWYRQLPEEGLKFMVYLQKENIIDESGMPKERFSAEFPKEGPSILRIQQVVRGDSAAYFCASSPPRLAGEKAGELFFGEGSRLTVL.

The CDR3 sequence: CASSLAPGDVGQETQYF. DNA for the CDR3: TGTGCCAGCAGCTTAGCTCCAGGGGATGTAGGACAAGAGACCCAGTACTTC. The gene calls are TRBV7-9 and TRBJ2-5; D is perhaps TRBD1 (6 bases). The CDR3 covers 17 residues. V was trimmed by 0 bases and J by 2 bases, leaving 16 bases between them. CDR1 is SEHNR and CDR2 is FQNEAQ in the germline V gene (reference sequence).

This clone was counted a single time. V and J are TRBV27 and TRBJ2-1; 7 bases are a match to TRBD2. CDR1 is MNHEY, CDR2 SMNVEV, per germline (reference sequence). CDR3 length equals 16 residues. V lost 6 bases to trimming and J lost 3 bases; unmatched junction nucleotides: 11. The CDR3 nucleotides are TGTGCCAGCAGACCATTTCCCCCTAGCGGCTACAATGAGCAGTTCTTC. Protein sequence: CASRPFPPSGYNEQFF.

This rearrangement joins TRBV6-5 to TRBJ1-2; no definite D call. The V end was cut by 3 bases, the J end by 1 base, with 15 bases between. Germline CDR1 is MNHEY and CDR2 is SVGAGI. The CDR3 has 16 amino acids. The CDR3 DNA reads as TGTGCCAGCAGTTATGATGTTGGGCCGAATAACTATGGCTACACCTTC. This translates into CASSYDVGPNNYGYTF.

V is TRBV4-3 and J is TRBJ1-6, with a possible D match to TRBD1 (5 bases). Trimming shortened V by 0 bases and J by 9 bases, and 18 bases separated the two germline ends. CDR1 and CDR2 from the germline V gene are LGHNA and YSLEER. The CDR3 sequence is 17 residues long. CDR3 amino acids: CASSQEWGLSRFSPLHF. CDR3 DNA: TGCGCCAGCAGCCAAGAGTGGGGACTCTCTCGGTTTTCACCCCTCCACTTT.

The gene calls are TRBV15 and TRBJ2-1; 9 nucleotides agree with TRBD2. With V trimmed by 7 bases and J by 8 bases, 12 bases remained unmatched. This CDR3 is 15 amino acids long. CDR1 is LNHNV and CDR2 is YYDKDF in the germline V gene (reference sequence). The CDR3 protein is CATIDAGGPKDEQFF. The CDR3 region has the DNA TGTGCCACCATCGACGCGGGAGGGCCTAAGGATGAGCAGTTCTTC. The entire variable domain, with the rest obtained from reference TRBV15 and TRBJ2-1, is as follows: DAMVIQNPRYQVTQFGKPVTLSCSQTLNHNVMYWYQQKSSQAPKLLFHYYDKDFNNEADTPDNFQSRRPNTSFCFLDIRSPGLGDTAMYLCATIDAGGPKDEQFFGPGTRLTVL.

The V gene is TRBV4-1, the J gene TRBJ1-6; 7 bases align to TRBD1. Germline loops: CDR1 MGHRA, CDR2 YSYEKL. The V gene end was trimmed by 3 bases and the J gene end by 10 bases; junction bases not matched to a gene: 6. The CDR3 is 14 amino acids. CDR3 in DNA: TGCGCCAGCAGCCACCCTGACAGGGTGTCACCCCTCCACTTT. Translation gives CASSHPDRVSPLHF.

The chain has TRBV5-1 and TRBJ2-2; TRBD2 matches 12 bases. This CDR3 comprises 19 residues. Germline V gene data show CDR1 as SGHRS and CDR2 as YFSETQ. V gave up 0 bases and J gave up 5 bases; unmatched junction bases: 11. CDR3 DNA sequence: TGCGCCAGCAGCTTGGTGGAGCTAGCGGGAGGGCCTCGGACCGGGGAGCTGTTTTTT. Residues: CASSLVELAGGPRTGELFF.